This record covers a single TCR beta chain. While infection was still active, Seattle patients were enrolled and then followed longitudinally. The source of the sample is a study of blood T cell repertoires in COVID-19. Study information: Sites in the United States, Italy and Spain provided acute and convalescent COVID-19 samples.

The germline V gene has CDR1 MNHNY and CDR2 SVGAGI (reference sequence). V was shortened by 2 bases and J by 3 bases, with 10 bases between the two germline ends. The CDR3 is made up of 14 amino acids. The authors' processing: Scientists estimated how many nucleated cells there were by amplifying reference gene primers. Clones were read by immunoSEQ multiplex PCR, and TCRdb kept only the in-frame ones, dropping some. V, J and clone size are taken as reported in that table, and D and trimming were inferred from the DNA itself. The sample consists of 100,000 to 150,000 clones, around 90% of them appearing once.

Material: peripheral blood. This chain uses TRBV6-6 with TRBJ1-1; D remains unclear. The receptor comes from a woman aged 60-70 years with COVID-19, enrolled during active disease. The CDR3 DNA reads TGTGCCAGCAGTTACAGAAACACAGACACTGAAGCTTTCTTT. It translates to CASSYRNTDTEAFF.